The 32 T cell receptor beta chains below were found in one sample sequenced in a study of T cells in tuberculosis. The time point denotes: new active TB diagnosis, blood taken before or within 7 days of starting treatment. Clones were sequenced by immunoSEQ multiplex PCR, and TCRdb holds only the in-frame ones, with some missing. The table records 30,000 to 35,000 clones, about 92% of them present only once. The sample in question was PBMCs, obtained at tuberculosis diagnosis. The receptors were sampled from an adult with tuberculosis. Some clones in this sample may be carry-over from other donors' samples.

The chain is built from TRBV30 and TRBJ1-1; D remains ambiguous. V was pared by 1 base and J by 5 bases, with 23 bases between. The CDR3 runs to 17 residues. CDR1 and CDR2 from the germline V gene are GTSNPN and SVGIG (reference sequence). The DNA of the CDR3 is TGTGCCTGGAGTGCCCGAACCTACAGCGGGAAGAGGACTGAAGCTTTCTTT. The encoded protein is CAWSARTYSGKRTEAFF.

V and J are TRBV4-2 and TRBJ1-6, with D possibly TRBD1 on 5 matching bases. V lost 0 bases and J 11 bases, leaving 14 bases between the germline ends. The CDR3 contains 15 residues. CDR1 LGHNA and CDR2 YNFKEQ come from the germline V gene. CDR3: CASSQDNSGVAPLHF. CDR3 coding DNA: TGTGCCAGCAGCCAAGATAATTCGGGGGTTGCACCCCTCCACTTT.

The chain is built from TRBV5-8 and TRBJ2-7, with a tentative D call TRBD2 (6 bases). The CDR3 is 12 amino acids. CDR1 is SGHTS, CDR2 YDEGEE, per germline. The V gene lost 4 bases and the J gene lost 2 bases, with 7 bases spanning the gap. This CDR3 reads CASSRETYEQYF. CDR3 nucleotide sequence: TGTGCCAGCAGCCGGGAGACCTACGAGCAGTACTTC.

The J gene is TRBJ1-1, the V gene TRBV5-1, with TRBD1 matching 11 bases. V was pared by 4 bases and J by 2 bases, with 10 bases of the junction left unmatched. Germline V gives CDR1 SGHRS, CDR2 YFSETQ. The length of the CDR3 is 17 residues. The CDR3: CASSKQGQGAFNTEAFF. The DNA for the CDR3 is TGCGCCAGCAGCAAACAAGGACAGGGGGCGTTTAACACTGAAGCTTTCTTT.

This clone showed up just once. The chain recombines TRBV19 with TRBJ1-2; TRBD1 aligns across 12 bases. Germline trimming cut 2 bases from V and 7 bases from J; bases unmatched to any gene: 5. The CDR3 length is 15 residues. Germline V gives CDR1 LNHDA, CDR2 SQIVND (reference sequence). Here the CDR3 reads CASSIWGQGAGGYTF. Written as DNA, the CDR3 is TGTGCCAGTAGTATATGGGGACAGGGGGCAGGTGGCTACACCTTC.

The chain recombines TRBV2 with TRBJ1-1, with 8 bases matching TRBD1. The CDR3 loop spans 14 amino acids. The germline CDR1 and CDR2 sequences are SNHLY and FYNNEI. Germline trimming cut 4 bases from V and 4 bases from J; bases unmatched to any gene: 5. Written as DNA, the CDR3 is TGTGCCAGCAGTGCCGGACAGGGCAGCACTGAAGCTTTCTTT. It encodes CASSAGQGSTEAFF.

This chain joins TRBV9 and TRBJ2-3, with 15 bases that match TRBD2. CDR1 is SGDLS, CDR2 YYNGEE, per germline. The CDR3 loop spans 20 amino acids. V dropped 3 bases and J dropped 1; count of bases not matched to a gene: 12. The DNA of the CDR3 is TGTGCCAGCAGCGCCAGGACTAGCGGGGGGGTAGATCGGGGCACAGATACGCAGTATTTT. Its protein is CASSARTSGGVDRGTDTQYF.

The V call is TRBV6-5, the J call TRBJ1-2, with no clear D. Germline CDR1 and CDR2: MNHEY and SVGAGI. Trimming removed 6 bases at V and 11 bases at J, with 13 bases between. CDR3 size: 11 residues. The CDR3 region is CASRIEASYTF. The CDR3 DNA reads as TGTGCCAGCAGAATAGAGGCTTCTTACACCTTC.

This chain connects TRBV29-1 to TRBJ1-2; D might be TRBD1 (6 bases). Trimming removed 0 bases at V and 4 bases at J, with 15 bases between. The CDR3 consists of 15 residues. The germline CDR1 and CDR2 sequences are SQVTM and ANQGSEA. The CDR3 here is CSVEDRNRDGYGYTF. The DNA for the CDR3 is TGCAGCGTTGAAGATCGGAACAGGGACGGCTATGGCTACACCTTC.

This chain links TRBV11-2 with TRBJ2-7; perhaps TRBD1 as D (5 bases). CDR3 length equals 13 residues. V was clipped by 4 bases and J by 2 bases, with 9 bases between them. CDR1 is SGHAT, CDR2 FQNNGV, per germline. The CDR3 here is CASSSTGTYEQYF. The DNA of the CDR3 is TGTGCCAGCAGCTCAACAGGTACCTACGAGCAGTACTTC.

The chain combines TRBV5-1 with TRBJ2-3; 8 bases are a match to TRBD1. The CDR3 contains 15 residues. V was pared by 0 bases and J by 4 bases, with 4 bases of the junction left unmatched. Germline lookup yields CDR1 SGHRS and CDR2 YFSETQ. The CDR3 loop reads CASSLAQGAADTQYF. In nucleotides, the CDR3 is TGCGCCAGCAGCTTGGCCCAGGGGGCGGCAGATACGCAGTATTTT.

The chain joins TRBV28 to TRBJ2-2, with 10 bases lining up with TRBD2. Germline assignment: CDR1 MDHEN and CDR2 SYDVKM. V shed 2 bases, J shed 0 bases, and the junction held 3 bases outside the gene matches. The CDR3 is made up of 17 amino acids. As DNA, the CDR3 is TGTGCCAGCAGTTTAGTAGCGGGGGGTGCGAACACCGGGGAGCTGTTTTTT. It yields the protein CASSLVAGGANTGELFF.

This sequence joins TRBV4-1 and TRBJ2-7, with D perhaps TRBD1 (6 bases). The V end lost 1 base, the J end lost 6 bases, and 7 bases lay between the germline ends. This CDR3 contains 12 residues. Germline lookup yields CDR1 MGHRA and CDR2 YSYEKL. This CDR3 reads CASSQVGGEQYF. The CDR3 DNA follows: TGCGCCAGCAGCCAAGTAGGGGGCGAGCAGTACTTC.

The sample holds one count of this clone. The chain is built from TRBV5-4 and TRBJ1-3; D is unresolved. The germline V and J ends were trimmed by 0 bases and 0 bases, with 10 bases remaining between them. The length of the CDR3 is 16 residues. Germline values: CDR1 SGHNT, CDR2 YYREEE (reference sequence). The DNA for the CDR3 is TGTGCCAGCAGCTTGGGGCGAGGAAGCTCTGGAAACACCATATATTTT. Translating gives CASSLGRGSSGNTIYF.

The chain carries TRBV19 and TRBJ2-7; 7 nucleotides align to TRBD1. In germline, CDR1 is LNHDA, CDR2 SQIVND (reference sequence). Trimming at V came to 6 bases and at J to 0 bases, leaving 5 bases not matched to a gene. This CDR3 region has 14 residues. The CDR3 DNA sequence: TGTGCCAGTAGCCCGACAGGGAGCTCCTACGAGCAGTACTTC. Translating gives CASSPTGSSYEQYF.

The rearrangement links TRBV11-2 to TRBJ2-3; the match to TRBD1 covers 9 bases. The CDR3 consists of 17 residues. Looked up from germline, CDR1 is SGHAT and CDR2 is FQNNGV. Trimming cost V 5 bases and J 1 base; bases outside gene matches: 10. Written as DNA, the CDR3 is TGTGCCAGCAGCCCGGGATTTAGGACAGGGGGCACAGATACGCAGTATTTT. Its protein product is CASSPGFRTGGTDTQYF.

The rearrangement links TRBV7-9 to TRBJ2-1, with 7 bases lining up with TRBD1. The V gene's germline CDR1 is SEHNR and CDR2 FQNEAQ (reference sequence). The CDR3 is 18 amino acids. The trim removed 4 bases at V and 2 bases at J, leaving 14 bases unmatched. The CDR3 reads CASSSSGYDRAAYNEQFF. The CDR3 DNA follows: TGTGCCAGCAGCTCTTCCGGATACGACAGGGCGGCCTACAATGAGCAGTTCTTC. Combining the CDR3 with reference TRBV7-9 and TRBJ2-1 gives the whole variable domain DTGVSQNPRHKITKRGQNVTFRCDPISEHNRLYWYRQTLGQGPEFLTYFQNEAQLEKSRLLSDRFSAERPKGSFSTLEIQRTEQGDSAMYLCASSSSGYDRAAYNEQFFGPGTRLTVL.

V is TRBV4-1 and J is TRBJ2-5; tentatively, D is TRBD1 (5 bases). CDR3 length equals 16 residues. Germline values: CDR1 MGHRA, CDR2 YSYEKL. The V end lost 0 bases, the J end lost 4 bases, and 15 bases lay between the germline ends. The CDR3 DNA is TGCGCCAGCAGCCAAGAGGCAGGGAAGAATATAGAGACCCAGTACTTC. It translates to CASSQEAGKNIETQYF.

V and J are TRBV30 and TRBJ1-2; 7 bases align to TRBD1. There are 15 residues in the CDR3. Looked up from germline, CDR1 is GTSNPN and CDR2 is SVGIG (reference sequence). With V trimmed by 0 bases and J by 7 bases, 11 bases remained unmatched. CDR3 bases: TGTGCCTGGAGTGTCCTCGACAGGGTGATCCGTGGCTACACCTTC. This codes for CAWSVLDRVIRGYTF.

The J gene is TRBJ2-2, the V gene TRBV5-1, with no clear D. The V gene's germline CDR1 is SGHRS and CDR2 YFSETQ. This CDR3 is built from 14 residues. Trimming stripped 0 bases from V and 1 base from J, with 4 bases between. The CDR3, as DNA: TGCGCCAGCAGCTTGGGACTGAACACCGGGGAGCTGTTTTTT. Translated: CASSLGLNTGELFF. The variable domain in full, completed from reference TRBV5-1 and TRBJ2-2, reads KAGVTQTPRYLIKTRGQQVTLSCSPISGHRSVSWYQQTPGQGLQFLFEYFSETQRNKGNFPGRFSGRQFSNSRSEMNVSTLELGDSALYLCASSLGLNTGELFFGEGSRLTVL.

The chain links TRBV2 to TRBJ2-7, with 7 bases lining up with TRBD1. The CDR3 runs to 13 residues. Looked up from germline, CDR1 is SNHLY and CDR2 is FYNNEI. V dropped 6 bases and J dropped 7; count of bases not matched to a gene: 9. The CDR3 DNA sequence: TGTGCCAGCAGCTCTCGACAGGGTAGGGAGCAGTACTTC. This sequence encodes CASSSRQGREQYF.

CDR3 sequence (DNA): TGCGCCAGCAGCTACTCACTAGCGGGGGGGCCAGATACGCAGTATTTT. This sequence encodes CASSYSLAGGPDTQYF. The genes are TRBV5-1 and TRBJ2-3; 13 bases line up with TRBD2. J was trimmed by 4 bases and V by 3 bases; bases with no gene match: 5. CDR3 length: 16 residues. CDR1 SGHRS and CDR2 YFSETQ come from the germline V gene.

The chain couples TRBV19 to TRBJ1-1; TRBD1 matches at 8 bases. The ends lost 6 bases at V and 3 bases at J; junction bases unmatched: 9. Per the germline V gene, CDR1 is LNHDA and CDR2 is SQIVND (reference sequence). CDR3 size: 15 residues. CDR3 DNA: TGTGCCAGTAGGGACAGGGCGGCGGTCCACACTGAAGCTTTCTTT. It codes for CASRDRAAVHTEAFF.

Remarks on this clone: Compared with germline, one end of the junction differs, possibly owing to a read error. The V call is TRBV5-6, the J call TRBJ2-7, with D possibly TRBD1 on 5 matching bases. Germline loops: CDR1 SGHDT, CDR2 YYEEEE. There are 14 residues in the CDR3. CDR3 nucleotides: TGTGCCAGCAGCTTCTCGACAGAGATCTACGGGCAGTACTTC. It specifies CASSFSTEIYGQYF.

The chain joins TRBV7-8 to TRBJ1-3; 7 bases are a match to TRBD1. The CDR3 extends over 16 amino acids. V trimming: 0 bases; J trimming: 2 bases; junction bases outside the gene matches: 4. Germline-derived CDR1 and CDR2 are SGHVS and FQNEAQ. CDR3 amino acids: CASSLADRVAGNTIYF. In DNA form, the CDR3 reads TGTGCCAGCAGCTTAGCCGACAGGGTGGCTGGAAACACCATATATTTT.

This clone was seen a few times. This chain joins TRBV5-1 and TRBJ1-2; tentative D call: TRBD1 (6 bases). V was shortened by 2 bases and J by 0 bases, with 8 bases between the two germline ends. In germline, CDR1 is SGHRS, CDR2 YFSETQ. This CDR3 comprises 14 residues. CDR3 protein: CASSFGTSNYGYTF. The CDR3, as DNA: TGCGCCAGCAGCTTCGGGACATCTAACTATGGCTACACCTTC.

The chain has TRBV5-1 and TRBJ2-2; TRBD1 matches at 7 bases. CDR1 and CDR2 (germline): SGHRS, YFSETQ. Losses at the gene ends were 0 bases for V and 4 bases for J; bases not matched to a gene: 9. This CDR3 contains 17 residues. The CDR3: CASSLAVVGGGTGELFF. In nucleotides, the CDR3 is TGCGCCAGCAGCTTGGCTGTGGTAGGGGGCGGCACCGGGGAGCTGTTTTTT. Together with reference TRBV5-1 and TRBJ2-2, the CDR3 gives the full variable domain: KAGVTQTPRYLIKTRGQQVTLSCSPISGHRSVSWYQQTPGQGLQFLFEYFSETQRNKGNFPGRFSGRQFSNSRSEMNVSTLELGDSALYLCASSLAVVGGGTGELFFGEGSRLTVL.

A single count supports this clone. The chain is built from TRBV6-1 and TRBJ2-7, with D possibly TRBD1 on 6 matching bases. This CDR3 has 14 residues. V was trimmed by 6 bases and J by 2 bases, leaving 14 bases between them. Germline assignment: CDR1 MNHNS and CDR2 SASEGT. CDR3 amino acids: CASSLHRAPYEQYF. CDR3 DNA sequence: TGTGCCAGCAGCCTCCACAGGGCCCCCTACGAGCAGTACTTC.

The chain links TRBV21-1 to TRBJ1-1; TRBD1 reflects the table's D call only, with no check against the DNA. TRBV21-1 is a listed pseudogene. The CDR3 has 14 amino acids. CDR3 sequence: CASSKGQGGAEAFF. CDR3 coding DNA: TGTGCCAGCAGCAAAGGACAGGGGGGGGCTGAAGCTTTCTTT.

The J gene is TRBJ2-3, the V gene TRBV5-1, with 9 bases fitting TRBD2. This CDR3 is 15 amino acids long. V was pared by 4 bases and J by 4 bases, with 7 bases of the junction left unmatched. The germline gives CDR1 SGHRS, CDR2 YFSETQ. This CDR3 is CASSLSGGGADTQYF. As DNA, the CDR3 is TGCGCCAGCAGCCTTAGCGGGGGTGGCGCAGATACGCAGTATTTT.

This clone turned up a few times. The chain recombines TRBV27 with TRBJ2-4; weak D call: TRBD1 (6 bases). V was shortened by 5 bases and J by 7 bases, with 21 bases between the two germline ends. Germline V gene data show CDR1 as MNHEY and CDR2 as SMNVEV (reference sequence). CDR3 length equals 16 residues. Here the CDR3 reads CASSKGTGTRVNIQYF. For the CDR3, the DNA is TGTGCCAGCAGTAAGGGGACCGGGACAAGAGTTAACATTCAGTACTTC.

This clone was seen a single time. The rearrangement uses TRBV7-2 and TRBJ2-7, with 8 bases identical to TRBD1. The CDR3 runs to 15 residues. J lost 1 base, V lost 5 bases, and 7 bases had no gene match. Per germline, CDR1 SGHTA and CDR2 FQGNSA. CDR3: CASSRGTGISYEQYF. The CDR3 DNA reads TGTGCCAGCAGCCGTGGGACAGGTATTTCCTACGAGCAGTACTTC.